Below are 17 T cell receptor beta chains sequenced from a single sample in a study of cytomegalovirus exposure and HLA in healthy donors. Clones were read by immunoSEQ multiplex PCR, and TCRdb kept only the in-frame ones, dropping some. The sample holds approximately 220,000 clones; around nine tenths are singletons and the top ten take 1% to 1.2%. The sequencing sample was made of PBMCs. The receptors were sampled from a woman under 30 in good health and CMV-seronegative.

The rearrangement links TRBV10-3 to TRBJ1-5, with D possibly TRBD1 on 6 matching bases. V gave up 0 bases and J gave up 9 bases, with 15 bases separating them. CDR3 length equals 15 residues. Per the germline V gene, CDR1 is ENHRY and CDR2 is SYGVKD. As DNA, the CDR3 is TGTGCCATCAGTGAGTCAGGGGGGGGTGCTGGGCCCCAGCATTTT. Its protein product is CAISESGGGAGPQHF.

This rearrangement joins TRBV4-1 to TRBJ1-3, with a possible D match to TRBD1 (6 bases). CDR3 length: 16 residues. Between the trimmed V and J ends, which lost 4 bases and 4 bases, there was a span of 17 bases. CDR1 and CDR2 (germline): MGHRA, YSYEKL. The CDR3 protein is CASSRPSSDRGNTIYF. CDR3 in DNA: TGCGCCAGCAGCCGGCCTTCGAGCGACAGGGGAAACACCATATATTTT.

This clone came up once. The chain has TRBV6-5 and TRBJ1-4, with a possible D match to TRBD1 (5 bases). Germline V gene data show CDR1 as MNHEY and CDR2 as SVGAGI. The CDR3 runs 15 residues. The V end was cut by 0 bases, the J end by 5 bases, with 10 bases between. CDR3 loop: CASSYSTGGNEKLFF. The DNA for the CDR3 is TGTGCCAGCAGTTACTCAACCGGGGGGAATGAAAAACTGTTTTTT.

The rearrangement joins TRBV19 to TRBJ1-5; D remains unclear. The CDR3 covers 14 residues. CDR1 LNHDA and CDR2 SQIVND come from the germline V gene (reference sequence). Trimming took 10 bases from V and 0 from J, leaving 13 bases between them. CDR3 in DNA: TGTGCCACCCTTGATGAGTATAGCAATCAGCCCCAGCATTTT. Its protein product is CATLDEYSNQPQHF.

This clone appeared a single time. The CDR3 DNA reads as TGTGCCAGCAGTGACTATGGACTATGCCGGAATGAGCAGTTCTTC. Amino acids: CASSDYGLCRNEQFF. The gene calls are TRBV6-5 and TRBJ2-1; TRBD2 is a possible D gene (6 bases). The germline V gene encodes CDR1 MNHEY and CDR2 SVGAGI. V gave up 5 bases and J gave up 7 bases, with 18 bases separating them. The CDR3 spans 15 residues.

V is TRBV5-1 and J is TRBJ2-1, with 8 bases aligning to TRBD1. The CDR3 contains 16 residues. Germline CDR1 and CDR2: SGHRS and YFSETQ. Trimming removed 4 bases from V and 4 bases from J; junction bases left unmatched: 10. The CDR3 DNA reads TGCGCCAGCAGCGCATCAGGGGGCGCAACTTACAATGAGCAGTTCTTC. This gives the protein CASSASGGATYNEQFF.

The V gene is TRBV6-1, the J gene TRBJ2-3; the D gene is possibly TRBD2 (6 bases). V was pared by 6 bases and J by 2 bases, with 15 bases between. The CDR3 runs 15 residues. The germline V gene has CDR1 MNHNS and CDR2 SASEGT. For the CDR3, the DNA is TGTGCCAGCAGCAAGGATGGAGGGTACACAGATACGCAGTATTTT. Its translation: CASSKDGGYTDTQYF.

The V and J genes are TRBV29-1 and TRBJ2-1; TRBD2 agrees at 10 bases. The length of the CDR3 is 15 residues. Per the germline V gene, CDR1 is SQVTM and CDR2 is ANQGSEA. The V segment lost 4 bases and the J segment 4 bases; nucleotides outside the gene matches: 7. Here the CDR3 DNA reads TGCAGCGTTGTGGGTACTAGCGGGATGTACAATGAGCAGTTCTTC. As protein: CSVVGTSGMYNEQFF.

J is TRBJ2-1 and V is TRBV7-6; TRBD2 matches at 7 bases. This CDR3 region has 17 residues. V lost 1 base, J lost 9 bases, and 15 bases stayed unmatched. Per germline, CDR1 SGHVS and CDR2 FNYEAQ. The CDR3 region has the DNA TGTGCCAGCAGCTTAGTTAGTGTCGGGGGAGGGGCTGGTGAGCAGTTCTTC. Protein product: CASSLVSVGGGAGEQFF.

This chain links TRBV18 with TRBJ1-1; maybe TRBD1 (6 bases). Germline V gene data show CDR1 as KGHSH and CDR2 as LQKENI. This CDR3 comprises 13 residues. Trimming took 6 bases from V and 5 from J, leaving 13 bases between them. The CDR3 bases are TGTGCCAGCTCGCGAACAGGGTATACTGAAGCTTTCTTT. Translating gives CASSRTGYTEAFF.

This clone was observed a handful of times. The chain employs TRBV5-6 and TRBJ1-1; 7 nucleotides align to TRBD1. The germline V gene encodes CDR1 SGHDT and CDR2 YYEEEE. V shed 2 bases, J shed 6 bases, and the junction held 4 bases outside the gene matches. CDR3 length: 13 residues. As DNA, the CDR3 is TGTGCCAGCAGCTTCGACAGGGCCGCTGAAGCTTTCTTT. It encodes CASSFDRAAEAFF.

This sequence joins TRBV5-1 and TRBJ1-1; D is unresolved. Trimming removed 4 bases at V and 2 bases at J, with 12 bases between. The CDR3 has 14 residues. CDR1 SGHRS and CDR2 YFSETQ come from the germline V gene. CDR3 in DNA: TGCGCCAGCAGCCTCCTACAGAGAAACACTGAAGCTTTCTTT. Protein sequence: CASSLLQRNTEAFF. The whole variable domain, remainder taken from reference TRBV5-1 and TRBJ1-1, is KAGVTQTPRYLIKTRGQQVTLSCSPISGHRSVSWYQQTPGQGLQFLFEYFSETQRNKGNFPGRFSGRQFSNSRSEMNVSTLELGDSALYLCASSLLQRNTEAFFGQGTRLTVV.

This chain links TRBV2 with TRBJ1-1; D is undetermined. The V gene lost 8 bases and the J gene lost 1 base, with 11 bases spanning the gap. The CDR3 is 13 amino acids. Germline V gene lookup returns CDR1 SNHLY and CDR2 FYNNEI. The CDR3 loop reads CASDSPRNTEAFF. The CDR3 nucleotides are TGTGCCAGCGATAGTCCTAGGAACACTGAAGCTTTCTTT.

A few counts support this clone. The CDR3 DNA sequence: TGTGCCAGCAGCGTAGATACAGGGCGCTACGAGCAGTACTTC. Translation: CASSVDTGRYEQYF. The genes are TRBV9 and TRBJ2-7; maybe TRBD1 (6 bases). The CDR3 has 14 residues. V was cut by 0 bases and J by 3 bases, with 10 bases left in between. CDR1 and CDR2 from the germline V gene are SGDLS and YYNGEE.

This chain joins TRBV7-9 and TRBJ2-7; 9 nucleotides align to TRBD2. The ends lost 1 base at V and 5 bases at J; junction bases unmatched: 6. This CDR3 region has 15 residues. CDR1 and CDR2 (germline): SEHNR, FQNEAQ (reference sequence). The chain's CDR3 is CASSLGLAEANEQYF. The CDR3, as DNA: TGTGCCAGCAGCTTAGGACTAGCGGAGGCTAACGAGCAGTACTTC.

The chain employs TRBV5-6 and TRBJ2-7; D is unresolved. The V and J ends lost 1 base and 2 bases respectively, with 13 bases between them. The CDR3 loop spans 15 amino acids. CDR1 and CDR2 (germline): SGHDT, YYEEEE. The CDR3 protein is CASSLIGWLTYEQYF. The DNA for the CDR3 is TGTGCCAGCAGCTTGATCGGGTGGTTGACCTACGAGCAGTACTTC.

This chain uses TRBV2 with TRBJ2-2, with 10 bases aligning to TRBD1. Germline loops: CDR1 SNHLY, CDR2 FYNNEI. CDR3 length equals 13 residues. The ends lost 8 bases at V and 5 bases at J; junction bases unmatched: 2. CDR3 bases: TGTGCCAGCGGGGGACAGGGGACCGGGGAGCTGTTTTTT. This encodes CASGGQGTGELFF.